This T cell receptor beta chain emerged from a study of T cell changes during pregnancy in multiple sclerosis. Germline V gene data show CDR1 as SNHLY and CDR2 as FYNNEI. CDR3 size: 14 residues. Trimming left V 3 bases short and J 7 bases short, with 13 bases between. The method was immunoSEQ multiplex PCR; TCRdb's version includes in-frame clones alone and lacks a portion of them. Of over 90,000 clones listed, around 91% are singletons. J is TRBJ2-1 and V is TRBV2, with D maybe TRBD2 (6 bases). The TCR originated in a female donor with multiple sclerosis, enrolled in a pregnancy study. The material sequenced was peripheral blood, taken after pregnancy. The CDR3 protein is CASSDRLGGNEQFF. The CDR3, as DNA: TGTGCCAGCAGTGATCGTCTAGGAGGGAATGAGCAGTTCTTC.